These 5 T cell receptor beta chains came from one sample sequenced in a study of T cells in Graves' hyperthyroidism and ophthalmopathy. RNA transcripts gave rise to amplified TCR beta CDR3 regions. TCR CDR3 underwent first-round RT-PCR with the HTBI primer set. MiXCR, applied by TCRdb to the multiplex PCR reads, yields one record per CDR3 protein. The sample shows about 270,000 distinct CDR3 sequences, approximately 23% of them seen only once. Sequenced: blood. The source of these receptors is a man younger than 45 with Graves' ophthalmopathy.

V is TRBV6-1 and J is TRBJ2-2; no clear D gene. Per the germline V gene, CDR1 is MNHNS and CDR2 is SASEGT. V was clipped by 6 bases and J by 3 bases, with 8 bases between them. The CDR3 covers 13 residues. DNA of the CDR3: TGTGCCAGCAGCATGGTCGACACCGGGGAGCTGTTTTTT. It codes for CASSMVDTGELFF.

This clonotype came up many times. The genes are TRBV2 and TRBJ2-1, with a weak D call TRBD2 (5 bases). This CDR3 comprises 14 residues. Germline loops: CDR1 SNHLY, CDR2 FYNNEI. Trimming cost V 6 bases and J 7 bases, with 16 bases left between them. The CDR3 loop is CASSGELGRNEQFF. For the CDR3, the DNA is TGTGCCAGCAGCGGAGAACTAGGTAGGAATGAGCAGTTCTTC. Filled out from reference TRBV2 and TRBJ2-1, the complete variable domain reads EPEVTQTPSHQVTQMGQEVILRCVPISNHLYFYWYRQILGQKVEFLVSFYNNEISEKSEIFDDQFSVERPDGSNFTLKIRSTKLEDSAMYFCASSGELGRNEQFFGPGTRLTVL.

V usage is TRBV5-1 and J usage is TRBJ2-1; 10 bases are shared with TRBD2. Germline V gene lookup returns CDR1 SGHRS and CDR2 YFSETQ. Germline trimming cut 2 bases from V and 1 base from J; bases unmatched to any gene: 6. There are 17 residues in the CDR3. The DNA of the CDR3 is TGCGCCAGCAGCTTTTCGAGCGGGAGGGATTCCTACAATGAGCAGTTCTTC. Its translation is CASSFSSGRDSYNEQFF.

The chain has TRBV7-9 and TRBJ1-1; a weak D match, TRBD1 (6 bases). The CDR3 length is 14 residues. CDR1 and CDR2 (germline): SEHNR, FQNEAQ (reference sequence). The V end was cut by 2 bases, the J end by 5 bases, with 12 bases between. The CDR3 sequence is CASSLIQGGTEAFF. The CDR3 nucleotides read TGTGCCAGCAGCTTAATACAGGGTGGTACTGAAGCTTTCTTT. The full variable domain, in which reference TRBV7-9 and TRBJ1-1 provide the parts outside the CDR3, is DTGVSQNPRHKITKRGQNVTFRCDPISEHNRLYWYRQTLGQGPEFLTYFQNEAQLEKSRLLSDRFSAERPKGSFSTLEIQRTEQGDSAMYLCASSLIQGGTEAFFGQGTRLTVV.

This clonotype showed up just once. V gene TRBV4-2 combines with J gene TRBJ2-4; D might be TRBD1 or TRBD2, each matching 6 bases. This CDR3 spans 17 amino acids. V dropped 4 bases and J dropped 1 base, with 17 bases sitting between them. The germline CDR1 and CDR2 sequences are LGHNA and YNFKEQ. CDR3 in amino acids: CASSPQGGGVAKNIQYF. CDR3 sequence (DNA): TGTGCCAGCAGCCCCCAAGGAGGGGGAGTCGCCAAAAACATTCAGTACTTC.